This T cell receptor (beta chain) is drawn from a study of cytomegalovirus exposure and HLA in healthy donors (dated by TCRdb to about 2017). Context from the whole study: An earlier analysis of some 620 of the donors reported over 250 Gb of sequence data and some 110 million unique TCR beta sequences obtained from approximately 180 million T cells. Approximately 300 gigabases of sequencing data and around 80 million unique TCR sequences made up an early release that covered about 640 HLA-typed donors. Of the 350 to 400 genotyped donors, over 70% fell in the genetic ancestry cluster associated with self-reported Caucasian donors. The study was designed to test whether signatures of past pathogen exposure could be identified by cataloging public T cell receptors. The study profiled the T cell repertoires of hundreds of subjects by immunosequencing and related them to cytomegalovirus serostatus. In addition to the first cohort of hundreds of subjects, a separate validation cohort of 120 different subjects was used. To predict cytomegalovirus infection status, the study brought together high-throughput TCR immunosequencing, statistical association of individual TCRs with disease status, and machine learning. In a later analysis, previously published TCR beta repertoires from 550 to 750 donors were re-analyzed and high-resolution HLA genotyping was added so that TCR occurrence patterns could be studied. Rather than drawing on any new phenotypic data, the later analysis identified candidate immune exposures from TCR beta sequences and the way those sequences occurred across donors. In an earlier analysis of 500 to 650 of the donors, high-throughput TCR beta sequencing was used to judge whether each TCR beta V gene segment behaved as functional or pseudogenic. Donor age, sex, ethnicity and CMV serostatus were compiled together with the repertoire data. A later genetic analysis took genome-wide SNP genotypes for about three fifths of the 666 donors and used that subset as a discovery cohort. All discovery cohort repertoires had been generated on a single sequencing platform. Both class I and class II loci were covered by HLA typing, at four-digit resolution. Typing coverage varied by locus: 629-630 donors for A, B, C, DRB1 and DQB1; approximately 500 for DQA1; approximately 570 for DPA1; roughly 450 for DPB1. Several DR-DQ haplotypes were treated as single units for association and clustering because of strong linkage in the cohort. Among about 400 genotyped donors of the cohort, an average of roughly 230,000 unique TCR beta nucleotide sequences was sequenced per donor, of which about 18% were non-productive. What the research found in general, with its limitations: This cohort had only TCR beta chains sequenced, and the lack of alpha or paired-chain data limited which features could be detected. A further reported finding was that TCR beta sequences accurately predicted the HLA-A and HLA-B alleles for most subjects in the first cohort. Correlated functional status among segregating V segments might reflect linkage disequilibrium, but an unknown experimental factor could not be ruled out. The authors suggested that the approach could potentially be extended to other disease states and immunological phenotypes. Most CMV-associated TCR beta chains appeared to be HLA-restricted in a later analysis, and the HLA associations seemed to be driven largely by CMV exposure. A few of the identified cytomegalovirus-associated TCR beta chains were confirmed in vitro to be specific for cytomegalovirus antigens. The study listed approximately 160 TCR beta chains as associated with cytomegalovirus. Roughly uniform sequencing depth across donors was assumed in presence/absence analyses, although this assumption may not hold. Specific HLA alleles were associated with more than 15,000 TCR beta sequences at a false discovery rate of 0.05 in a later analysis. Because HLA typing was missing for some donors at each locus, association tests included only the typed subset. The earlier analysis of 450 to 700 of the donors excluded roughly 16 rarely observed V segments, including chromosome 9 orphons, because counts were too low. A group of highly shared sequence variants was considered likely to be a technical artifact of the sequencing pipeline. The only immune exposure information available for the cohort was CMV serostatus. A later genetic analysis associated a missense DCLRE1C variant with V-gene and J-gene trimming of TCR beta chains, and an independent cohort replicated the association. A later analysis reported that several top co-occurrence clusters appeared linked to parvovirus B19, influenza, CMV and Epstein-Barr virus. A later genetic analysis reported fewer N-insertions in productive TCRs among donors in an Asian-associated ancestry cluster than the roughly 700-donor mean. Broadly in line with IMGT annotations, most TCR beta V segments showed up in productive rearrangements about 87% or about 30% of the time in an earlier analysis of approximately 640 of the donors. The 87-base-pair reads could not distinguish some IMGT-functional V segments, including TRBV6-2 and TRBV6-3, so those segments were excluded. Most TCR sequences were observed very rarely across donors, whereas some public TCRs were present in many individuals. Compared with equally common non-associated chains, HLA-associated TCR beta chains in a later analysis were more clonally expanded and had lower generation probabilities. The classifier was reported to diagnose cytomegalovirus status with high specificity and sensitivity in both the original cohort and the validation cohort. According to a later analysis, TCR association rates differed among HLA loci, with DRB1 alleles showing the most associated TCRs and HLA-C alleles showing the fewest. Assigning TCR associations to individual alleles was difficult when HLA alleles, especially DR and DQ, strongly co-occurred.

As concerns this clone: Its antigen is still unknown. Base qualities are missing; no much larger clone stands one base away.

The cohort was made up of approximately 670 healthy bone marrow donors. At the time of sampling, all cohort members were nominally healthy, though unrecorded immune exposures were likely present. The donor tested CMV seropositive, placing the donor among the approximately 290 seropositive members of the cohort. A peripheral blood sample was collected from each donor, and TCR beta sequencing was performed on peripheral blood mononuclear cells. The Qiagen DNeasy Blood Extraction Kit was used to extract genomic DNA from the blood cell samples. Libraries were built with the immunoSEQ multiplex PCR assay. The multiplex PCR relied on a mix of 60 forward primers for TCR Vbeta segments and 13 reverse primers for TCR Jbeta segments. The CDR3 region of rearranged TCR beta genes was amplified from genomic DNA with a multiplex PCR assay. The Illumina HiSeq System was used to sequence the amplified TCR beta libraries as 87-base-pair reads. The study's processing was this. In a later analysis, 80 million or so unique TCR beta chains were counted across the 500 to 850 repertoires, and approximately 11 million of these chains were shared by at least two donors. Raw reads were error-corrected and collapsed into unique sequences by a nearest-neighbor algorithm in which closely related sequences were merged to remove PCR and sequencing errors. CDR3 sequences were aligned to IMGT reference sequences to assign V, D and J gene segments. Each retained sequence needed at least a six-nucleotide match to both a V gene segment and a J gene segment. Rearrangements were classified as productive when the CDR3 lacked stop codons and remained in frame with V and J, and all other rearrangements were classified as non-productive. CDR3 was defined by IMGT convention, running from the second conserved V-encoded cysteine to the conserved J-encoded phenylalanine. Sequences without an unambiguous match to a single V gene segment were excluded from the earlier analysis of about 640 of the donors. An earlier analysis of 587 of the donors classified V segments as functional when productive rearrangements were above 56.7% and as segregating when the standard deviation between donors was above 5%. A statistical classification framework was built for diagnosing cytomegalovirus status from the catalog of TCR beta chain sequences. V and J gene assignment, in a later analysis, came from comparing TCR nucleotide sequences with IMGT/GENE-DB human TR gene sequences. The TCRdist pipeline was used in a later analysis to assign CDR3 sequences and most-parsimonious VDJ recombination scenarios. In a later analysis, each TCR beta chain was defined by its CDR3 amino acid sequence together with its V-gene family, and reads lacking a unique V-gene family were excluded. As a way to deal with suspected cross-contamination and a sequencing artifact, a later analysis dropped hundreds of nucleotide sequences that were highly shared and had low generation probability. In a later analysis, a clonal expansion index was calculated for each public chain from normalized within-repertoire ranks of inferred template counts. In a later analysis, generation probabilities were computed with a VDJ recombination model fitted to out-of-frame rearrangements, and the resulting probabilities were checked against IGoR. A later analysis scored TCR-TCR, TCR-HLA and TCR-CMV co-occurrence with hypergeometric tests, applying a repertoire-size bias correction to TCR pairs. In a later analysis, false discovery rates were estimated by permuting HLA or CMV assignments 20 times. In a later analysis, co-occurring TCRs were grouped with DBSCAN, and TCRdist sequence similarity was added when clustering was performed within HLA-allele-positive subsets. Repertoires with fewer than 30,000 or more than 120,000 public chains were left out of co-occurrence clustering, as were a few repertoires with anomalous nucleotide sharing. This is the immuneACCESS table as TCRdb keeps it, with only in-frame sequences that have V and J called. A part of the clones is gone; compared with another copy, unresolved V genes explain less than half, and the rest is unexplained. That table is the source of V, J and clone size, and D and trimming were worked out from the DNA. The sample data list roughly 190,000 clones, and more than 65% of these were observed just once. Around 3.6% of the sample belongs to the ten largest clones.

The CDR1 and CDR2 encoded by the germline V gene are SGHRS and YFSETQ. Germline trimming: 3 bases from V, 5 bases from J; junction bases outside gene matches: 4. Reading from cysteine to phenylalanine, the CDR3 counts 15 amino acids. The retained sequence is limited to the CDR3, 45 bases, with the frame set at the first base. Sequencing used PBMCs. This sequence was found in a man in his forties in good health and CMV-seropositive. The V and J genes are TRBV5-1 and TRBJ2-1; TRBD2 lines up with 11 middle nucleotides. The sequenced DNA: TGCGCCAGCAGCTCGGGACTAGCGGCCAACAATGAGCAGTTCTTC. This sequence encodes CASSSGLAANNEQFF.